This is a list of T cell receptor beta chains from one sample in a study of lymphopenia after photon versus proton radiotherapy. Repertoires were generated with immunoSEQ multiplex PCR, while TCRdb's copy carries only in-frame clones and drops some. The table has fewer than 25,000 clones, 75% to 90% seen once. Material: peripheral blood, obtained from a patient treated with proton-based radiotherapy. The receptor set was obtained from a man older than 75 with esophageal cancer. Each CDR3 is given with its conserved first and last residue. Fields, in order: V gene, D gene, clone size, J gene, CDR3 DNA, CDR3 protein. D genes are given only for firm matches. Where a row states a size, it is once, few, many or the class of an expanded clone; other rows omit it.

V gene: TRBV7-9; D gene: .; clone size: medium-sized; J gene: TRBJ2-7; CDR3 DNA: TGTGCCAGCAGCTTGTCACACGAGCAGTACTTC; CDR3 protein: CASSLSHEQYF
V gene: TRBV11-2; D gene: .; clone size: .; J gene: TRBJ2-1; CDR3 DNA: TGTGCCAGCAGCTCACACCCCGCTATCGGGGATTACAATGAGCAGTTCTTC; CDR3 protein: CASSSHPAIGDYNEQFF
V gene: TRBV7-9; D gene: .; clone size: once; J gene: TRBJ1-1; CDR3 DNA: TGTGCCAGCGGGGGCGGTAGGGAAGGAGAAGCTTTCTTT; CDR3 protein: CASGGGREGEAFF
V gene: TRBV27; D gene: TRBD2; clone size: .; J gene: TRBJ2-1; CDR3 DNA: TGTGCCAGTAGGACTAGCGGGACCTATGAGCAGTTCTTC; CDR3 protein: CASRTSGTYEQFF
V gene: TRBV18; D gene: .; clone size: .; J gene: TRBJ2-5; CDR3 DNA: TGTGCCAGCTCACAACCCCAAGAGACCCAGTACTTC; CDR3 protein: CASSQPQETQYF
V gene: TRBV6-5; D gene: TRBD1; clone size: once; J gene: TRBJ1-1; CDR3 DNA: TGTGCCAGCAGTTTAAGGACAGGGGGGTTTGGCACTGAAGCTTTCTTT; CDR3 protein: CASSLRTGGFGTEAFF
V gene: TRBV15; D gene: TRBD1; clone size: .; J gene: TRBJ1-5; CDR3 DNA: TGTGCCACCAGCAGAGATCTCACAGGGGGCCCATCCGGGGGTAGCAATCAGCCCCAGCATTTT; CDR3 protein: CATSRDLTGGPSGGSNQPQHF
V gene: TRBV5-4; D gene: TRBD1; clone size: few; J gene: TRBJ2-5; CDR3 DNA: TGTGCCAGCAGCCGGACAGGGGAGACCCAGTACTTC; CDR3 protein: CASSRTGETQYF
V gene: TRBV30; D gene: .; clone size: medium-sized; J gene: TRBJ1-6; CDR3 DNA: TGTGTCGGACTGAGCTCCTATAATTCACCCCTCCACTTT; CDR3 protein: CVGLSSYNSPLHF
V gene: TRBV18; D gene: TRBD1; clone size: .; J gene: TRBJ2-7; CDR3 DNA: TGTGCCAGCTCACCGGGACAGGGTCGGTCCGAGCAGTACTTC; CDR3 protein: CASSPGQGRSEQYF
V gene: TRBV19; D gene: TRBD1; clone size: .; J gene: TRBJ1-5; CDR3 DNA: TGTGCCAGTAGCCGGACAGGGGTCGGTCAGCCCCAGCATTTT; CDR3 protein: CASSRTGVGQPQHF
V gene: TRBV5-5; D gene: TRBD2; clone size: .; J gene: TRBJ2-3; CDR3 DNA: TGTGCCAGCAGCTTGGGTCTTCTAGCGGGAGGAGCAGATACGCAGTATTTT; CDR3 protein: CASSLGLLAGGADTQYF
V gene: TRBV11-3; D gene: TRBD2; clone size: .; J gene: TRBJ2-1; CDR3 DNA: TGTGCCAGCAGCAAACTAGCGGGAGGAACCAATGAGCAGTTCTTC; CDR3 protein: CASSKLAGGTNEQFF
V gene: TRBV7-2; D gene: .; clone size: .; J gene: TRBJ2-5; CDR3 DNA: TGTGCCAGCAGCCGCGGGGCGCAAGAGACCCAGTACTTC; CDR3 protein: CASSRGAQETQYF
V gene: TRBV7-9; D gene: TRBD1; clone size: few; J gene: TRBJ1-6; CDR3 DNA: TGTGCCAGCACTGGGGGACAGAACCTATATAATTCACCCCTCCACTTT; CDR3 protein: CASTGGQNLYNSPLHF
V gene: TRBV5-8; D gene: .; clone size: .; J gene: TRBJ1-2; CDR3 DNA: TGTGCCAGCAGCGAACAGGGTCTCTATGGCTACACCTTC; CDR3 protein: CASSEQGLYGYTF
V gene: TRBV7-8; D gene: .; clone size: once; J gene: TRBJ2-5; CDR3 DNA: TGTGCCAGCAGCTTAGGTTCGGGAGTCGGAGAGACCCAGTACTTC; CDR3 protein: CASSLGSGVGETQYF
V gene: TRBV5-1; D gene: .; clone size: .; J gene: TRBJ1-4; CDR3 DNA: TGCGCCAGCAGCCCGGCAGGAGCTCGGACTGAAAAACTGTTTTTT; CDR3 protein: CASSPAGARTEKLFF
V gene: TRBV11-2; D gene: .; clone size: .; J gene: TRBJ1-6; CDR3 DNA: TGTGCCAGCAGCTTAGATGAAGGAGCAGGGACGAATTCACCCCTCCACTTT; CDR3 protein: CASSLDEGAGTNSPLHF
V gene: TRBV9; D gene: .; clone size: .; J gene: TRBJ1-6; CDR3 DNA: TGTGCCAGCAGCGTCGGGCTCTATAATTCACCCCTCCACTTT; CDR3 protein: CASSVGLYNSPLHF
V gene: TRBV20-1; D gene: .; clone size: .; J gene: TRBJ2-3; CDR3 DNA: TGCAGTGCTAGATTCACAGATACGCAGTATTTT; CDR3 protein: CSARFTDTQYF
V gene: TRBV12-5; D gene: .; clone size: .; J gene: TRBJ2-7; CDR3 DNA: TGTGCTAGTGGTGCGCCACGGGGAGGAGGTACCTACGAGCAGTACTTC; CDR3 protein: CASGAPRGGGTYEQYF
V gene: TRBV18; D gene: .; clone size: .; J gene: TRBJ2-5; CDR3 DNA: TGTGCCAGCTCACCAGATACACAAGAGACCCAGTACTTC; CDR3 protein: CASSPDTQETQYF
V gene: TRBV5-6; D gene: .; clone size: .; J gene: TRBJ2-2; CDR3 DNA: TGTGCCAGCAGCTTGCCCGTCACCGGGGAGCTGTTTTTT; CDR3 protein: CASSLPVTGELFF
V gene: TRBV7-2; D gene: TRBD1; clone size: .; J gene: TRBJ2-2; CDR3 DNA: TGTGCCAGCAGCTGGACAGGGGGTACCGGGGAGCTGTTTTTT; CDR3 protein: CASSWTGGTGELFF
V gene: TRBV30; D gene: TRBD2; clone size: .; J gene: TRBJ2-1; CDR3 DNA: TGTGCCTGGGCGAAGGGAGGGACTAATGGCAATGAGCAGTTCTTC; CDR3 protein: CAWAKGGTNGNEQFF
V gene: TRBV5-6; D gene: TRBD1; clone size: once; J gene: TRBJ1-2; CDR3 DNA: TGTGCCAGCAGCTTGGGGGACAGAGTCTATGGCTACACCTTC; CDR3 protein: CASSLGDRVYGYTF
V gene: TRBV6-6; D gene: .; clone size: .; J gene: TRBJ2-7; CDR3 DNA: TGTGCCAGCAGCTTCCCCGGGGGAACTGTTAACGAGCAGTACTTC; CDR3 protein: CASSFPGGTVNEQYF
V gene: TRBV27; D gene: .; clone size: .; J gene: TRBJ2-7; CDR3 DNA: TGTGCCAGCCTCGGACAGAATCCCTACGAGCAGTACTTC; CDR3 protein: CASLGQNPYEQYF
V gene: TRBV7-3; D gene: TRBD1; clone size: .; J gene: TRBJ1-2; CDR3 DNA: TGTGCCAGCAGCCCCCATATGGGGACAGGGATTGGGTATGGCTACACCTTC; CDR3 protein: CASSPHMGTGIGYGYTF
V gene: TRBV7-9; D gene: TRBD1; clone size: .; J gene: TRBJ1-4; CDR3 DNA: TGTGCCAGCAGCGCTACCGCTGGAGGGGGCCGAAAACTGTTTTTT; CDR3 protein: CASSATAGGGRKLFF
V gene: TRBV14; D gene: TRBD1; clone size: .; J gene: TRBJ2-5; CDR3 DNA: TGTGCCAGTCATAGGGGACAGTGGGAGACCCAGTACTTC; CDR3 protein: CASHRGQWETQYF
V gene: TRBV5-1; D gene: TRBD2; clone size: .; J gene: TRBJ2-5; CDR3 DNA: TGCGCCAGCAGCCTTAGCGGGGGCCAAGAGACCCAGTACTTC; CDR3 protein: CASSLSGGQETQYF
V gene: TRBV6-6; D gene: .; clone size: .; J gene: TRBJ2-7; CDR3 DNA: TGTGCCAGCAGTTACTCGAGTGGTGGGGGGTACGAGCAGTACTTC; CDR3 protein: CASSYSSGGGYEQYF
V gene: TRBV11-2; D gene: .; clone size: few; J gene: TRBJ1-1; CDR3 DNA: TGTGCCAGCAGCTTACAAGCTTTCTTT; CDR3 protein: CASSLQAFF
V gene: TRBV27; D gene: .; clone size: .; J gene: TRBJ1-5; CDR3 DNA: TGTGCCAGCAGTTTATGGCCGTTCGGCGGCAATCAGCCCCAGCATTTT; CDR3 protein: CASSLWPFGGNQPQHF
V gene: TRBV7-7; D gene: .; clone size: .; J gene: TRBJ2-3; CDR3 DNA: TGTGCCAGCAGCCCCGACCCGTCACGGGTCGGTACGCAGTATTTT; CDR3 protein: CASSPDPSRVGTQYF
V gene: TRBV6-5; D gene: .; clone size: .; J gene: TRBJ1-5; CDR3 DNA: TGTGCCAGCAGTTCGTCGTTAAATCAGCTCCAGCATTTT; CDR3 protein: CASSSSLNQLQHF
V gene: TRBV11-2; D gene: TRBD1; clone size: .; J gene: TRBJ2-5; CDR3 DNA: TGTGCCAGCAGCTCGCCGGACAGGGGGTGGGAGACCCAGTACTTC; CDR3 protein: CASSSPDRGWETQYF
V gene: TRBV7-2; D gene: .; clone size: .; J gene: TRBJ2-3; CDR3 DNA: TGTGCCAGCAGCTTATTGAAGCTAGCATTATATGCAGATACGCAGTATTTT; CDR3 protein: CASSLLKLALYADTQYF
V gene: TRBV21-1; D gene: .; clone size: .; J gene: TRBJ2-3; CDR3 DNA: TGTGCCAGCAGCAAAGTAGGGTCGCCGGGAGTGTCAGATACGCAGTATTTT; CDR3 protein: CASSKVGSPGVSDTQYF
V gene: TRBV6-1; D gene: TRBD1; clone size: .; J gene: TRBJ1-5; CDR3 DNA: TGTGCCAGCAGTGGGGGACAGGGTTCGAGCAATCAGCCCCAGCATTTT; CDR3 protein: CASSGGQGSSNQPQHF
V gene: TRBV29-1; D gene: .; clone size: .; J gene: TRBJ2-5; CDR3 DNA: TGCAGCGTGGCGGAACAAGAGACCCAGTACTTC; CDR3 protein: CSVAEQETQYF
V gene: TRBV6-6; D gene: .; clone size: .; J gene: TRBJ1-1; CDR3 DNA: TGTGCCAGCAGTTACCGAATTCTGAGGGGCACTGAAGCTTTCTTT; CDR3 protein: CASSYRILRGTEAFF
V gene: TRBV27; D gene: .; clone size: .; J gene: TRBJ2-1; CDR3 DNA: TGTGCCAGCGCCAGGAGCGCGCCCTCCTACAATGAGCAGTTCTTC; CDR3 protein: CASARSAPSYNEQFF
V gene: TRBV7-2; D gene: TRBD2; clone size: .; J gene: TRBJ2-1; CDR3 DNA: TGTGCCAGCAGCTTCACCCCTCCTAGCGGGGGCAACAATGAGCAGTTCTTC; CDR3 protein: CASSFTPPSGGNNEQFF
V gene: TRBV5-4; D gene: .; clone size: .; J gene: TRBJ2-7; CDR3 DNA: TGTGCCAGCAGCCGGGACCTCTCTCGGGAGCAGTACTTC; CDR3 protein: CASSRDLSREQYF
V gene: TRBV7-3; D gene: TRBD1; clone size: .; J gene: TRBJ2-1; CDR3 DNA: TGTGCCAGCAGCTTATTGGGACAGGGGTACAATGAGCAGTTCTTC; CDR3 protein: CASSLLGQGYNEQFF
V gene: TRBV15; D gene: .; clone size: .; J gene: TRBJ1-3; CDR3 DNA: TGTGCCACCAGCAGAGATCCGGGGGGTGGAAACACCATATATTTT; CDR3 protein: CATSRDPGGGNTIYF
V gene: TRBV10-3; D gene: TRBD1; clone size: .; J gene: TRBJ2-2; CDR3 DNA: TGTGCCATCAGTGATCCCGACAGGGGACAGAACACCGGGGAGCTGTTTTTT; CDR3 protein: CAISDPDRGQNTGELFF
V gene: TRBV25-1; D gene: .; clone size: .; J gene: TRBJ1-4; CDR3 DNA: TGTGCCAGCAGTGGAAGGGGGTACGAAAAACTGTTTTTT; CDR3 protein: CASSGRGYEKLFF